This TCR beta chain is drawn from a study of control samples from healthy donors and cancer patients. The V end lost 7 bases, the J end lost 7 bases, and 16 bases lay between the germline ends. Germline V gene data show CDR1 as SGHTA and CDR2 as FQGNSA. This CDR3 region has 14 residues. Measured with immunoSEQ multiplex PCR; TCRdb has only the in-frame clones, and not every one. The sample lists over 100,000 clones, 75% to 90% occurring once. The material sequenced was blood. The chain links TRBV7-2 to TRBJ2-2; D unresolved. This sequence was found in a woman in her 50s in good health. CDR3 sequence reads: CASTLRLEVGELFF. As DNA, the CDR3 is TGTGCCAGCACCCTCCGATTAGAGGTCGGGGAGCTGTTTTTT.